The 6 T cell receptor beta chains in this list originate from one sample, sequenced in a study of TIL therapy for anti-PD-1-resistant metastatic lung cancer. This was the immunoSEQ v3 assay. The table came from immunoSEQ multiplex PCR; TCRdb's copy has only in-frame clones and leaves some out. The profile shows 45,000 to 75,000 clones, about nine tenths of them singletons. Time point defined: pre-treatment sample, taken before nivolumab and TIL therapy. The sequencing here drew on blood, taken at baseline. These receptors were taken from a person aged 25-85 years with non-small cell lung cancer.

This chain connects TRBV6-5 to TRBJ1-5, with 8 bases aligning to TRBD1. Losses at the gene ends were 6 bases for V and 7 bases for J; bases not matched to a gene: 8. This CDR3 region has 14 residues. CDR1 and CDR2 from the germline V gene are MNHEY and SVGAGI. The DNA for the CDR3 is TGTGCCAGCAGCCCCGGACAGGGTAGCCAGCCCCAGCATTTT. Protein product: CASSPGQGSQPQHF.

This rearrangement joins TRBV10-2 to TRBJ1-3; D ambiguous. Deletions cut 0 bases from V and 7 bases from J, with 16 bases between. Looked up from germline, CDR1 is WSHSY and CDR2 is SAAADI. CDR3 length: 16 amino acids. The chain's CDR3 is CASSESYPGSTNTIYF. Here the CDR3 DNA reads TGCGCCAGCAGTGAGTCCTACCCAGGTTCGACCAACACCATATATTTT.

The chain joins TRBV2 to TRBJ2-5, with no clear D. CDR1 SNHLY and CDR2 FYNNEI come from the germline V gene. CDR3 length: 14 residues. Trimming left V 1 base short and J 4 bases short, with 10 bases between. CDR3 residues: CASSEGVGRETQYF. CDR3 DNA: TGTGCCAGCAGTGAAGGGGTGGGTAGAGAGACCCAGTACTTC.

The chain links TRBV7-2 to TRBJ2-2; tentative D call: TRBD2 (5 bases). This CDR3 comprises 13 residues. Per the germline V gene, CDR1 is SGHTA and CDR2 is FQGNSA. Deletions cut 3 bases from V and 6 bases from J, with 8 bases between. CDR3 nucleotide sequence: TGTGCCAGCAGCTTCTACGGGGCCGGGGAGCTGTTTTTT. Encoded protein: CASSFYGAGELFF.

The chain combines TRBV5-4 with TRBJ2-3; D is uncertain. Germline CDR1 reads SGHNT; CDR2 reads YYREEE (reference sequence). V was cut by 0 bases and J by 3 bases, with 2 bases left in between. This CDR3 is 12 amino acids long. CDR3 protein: CASSLETDTQYF. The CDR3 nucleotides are TGTGCCAGCAGCTTGGAAACAGATACGCAGTATTTT.

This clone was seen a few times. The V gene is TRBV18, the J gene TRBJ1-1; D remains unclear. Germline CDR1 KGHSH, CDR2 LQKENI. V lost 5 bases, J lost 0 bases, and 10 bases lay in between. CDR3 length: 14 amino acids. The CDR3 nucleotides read TGTGCCAGCTCAGATGGACTGTTGAACACTGAAGCTTTCTTT. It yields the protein CASSDGLLNTEAFF.